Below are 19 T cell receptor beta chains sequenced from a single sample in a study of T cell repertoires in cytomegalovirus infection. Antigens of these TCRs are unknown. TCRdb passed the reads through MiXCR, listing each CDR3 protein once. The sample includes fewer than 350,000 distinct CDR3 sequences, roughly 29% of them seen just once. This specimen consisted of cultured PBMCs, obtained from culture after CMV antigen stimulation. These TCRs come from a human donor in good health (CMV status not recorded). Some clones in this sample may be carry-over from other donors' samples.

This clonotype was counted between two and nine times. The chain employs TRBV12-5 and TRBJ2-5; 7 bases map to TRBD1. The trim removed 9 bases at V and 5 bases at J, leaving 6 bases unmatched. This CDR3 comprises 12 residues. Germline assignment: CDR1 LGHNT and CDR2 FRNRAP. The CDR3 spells CASQGVTETQYF. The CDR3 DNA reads TGTGCTAGCCAGGGGGTAACGGAGACCCAGTACTTC. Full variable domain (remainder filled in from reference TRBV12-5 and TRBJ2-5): DARVTQTPRHKVTEMGQEVTMRCQPILGHNTVFWYRQTMMQGLELLAYFRNRAPLDDSGMPKDRFSAEMPDATLATLKIQPSEPRDSAVYFCASQGVTETQYFGPGTRLLVL.

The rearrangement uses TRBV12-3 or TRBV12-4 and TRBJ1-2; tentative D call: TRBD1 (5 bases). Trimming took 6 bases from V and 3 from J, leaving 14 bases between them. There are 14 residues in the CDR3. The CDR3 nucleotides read TGTGCCAGCAGCCTCGCGGGGCTTTACTATGGCTACACCTTC. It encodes CASSLAGLYYGYTF.

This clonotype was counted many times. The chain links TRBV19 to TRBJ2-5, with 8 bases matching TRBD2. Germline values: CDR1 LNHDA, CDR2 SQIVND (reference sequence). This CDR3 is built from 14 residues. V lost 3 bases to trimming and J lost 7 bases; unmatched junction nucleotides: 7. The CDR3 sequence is CASSMGGGTGTQYF. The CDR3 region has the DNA TGTGCCAGTAGTATGGGCGGGGGGACCGGGACCCAGTACTTC.

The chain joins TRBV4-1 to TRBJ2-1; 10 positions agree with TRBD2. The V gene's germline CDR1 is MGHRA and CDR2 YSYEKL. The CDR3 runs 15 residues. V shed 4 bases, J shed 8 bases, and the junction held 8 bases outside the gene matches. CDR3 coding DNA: TGCGCCAGCAGCCGAGGACTAGCGGTCCTAGATGAGCAGTTCTTC. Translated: CASSRGLAVLDEQFF.

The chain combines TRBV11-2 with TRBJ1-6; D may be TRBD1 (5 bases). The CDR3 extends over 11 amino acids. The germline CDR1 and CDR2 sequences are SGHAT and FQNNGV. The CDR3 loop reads CAVAGRGALHF. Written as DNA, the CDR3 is TGTGCAGTAGCAGGCCGGGGGGCCCTCCACTTT.

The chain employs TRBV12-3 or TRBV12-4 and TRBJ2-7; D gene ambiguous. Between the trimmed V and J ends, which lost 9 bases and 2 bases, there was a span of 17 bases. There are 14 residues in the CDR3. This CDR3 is CASSPTEAPYEQYF. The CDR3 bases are TGTGCCAGTTCCCCTACTGAGGCCCCCTACGAGCAGTACTTC.

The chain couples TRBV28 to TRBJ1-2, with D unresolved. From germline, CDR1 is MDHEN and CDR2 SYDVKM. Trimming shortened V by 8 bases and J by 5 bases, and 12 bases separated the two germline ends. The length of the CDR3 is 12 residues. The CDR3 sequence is CASGRLGYGYTF. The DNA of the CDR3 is TGTGCCAGCGGTCGCCTGGGATATGGCTACACCTTC.

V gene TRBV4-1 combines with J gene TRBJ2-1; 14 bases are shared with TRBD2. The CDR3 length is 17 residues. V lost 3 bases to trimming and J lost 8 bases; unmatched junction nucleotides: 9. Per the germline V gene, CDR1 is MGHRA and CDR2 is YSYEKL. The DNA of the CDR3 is TGCGCCAGCAGCCAGGAGAGACTAGCGGGAGGGTGGGATGAGCAGTTCTTC. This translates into CASSQERLAGGWDEQFF.

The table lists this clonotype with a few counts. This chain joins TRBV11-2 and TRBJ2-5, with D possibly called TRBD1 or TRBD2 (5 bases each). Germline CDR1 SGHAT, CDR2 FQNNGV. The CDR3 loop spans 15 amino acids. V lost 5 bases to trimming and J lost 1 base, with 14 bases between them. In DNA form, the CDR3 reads TGTGCCAGCAGCCCAGGGACCCACCTCCAAGAGACCCAGTACTTC. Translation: CASSPGTHLQETQYF.

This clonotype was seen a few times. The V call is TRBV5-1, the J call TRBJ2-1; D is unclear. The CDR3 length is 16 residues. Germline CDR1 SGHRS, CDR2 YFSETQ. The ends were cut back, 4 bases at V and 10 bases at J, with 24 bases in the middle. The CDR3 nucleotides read TGCGCCAGCAGCCCCCCTGCGGCTACAACGTATCGCGAGCAGTTCTTC. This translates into CASSPPAATTYREQFF.

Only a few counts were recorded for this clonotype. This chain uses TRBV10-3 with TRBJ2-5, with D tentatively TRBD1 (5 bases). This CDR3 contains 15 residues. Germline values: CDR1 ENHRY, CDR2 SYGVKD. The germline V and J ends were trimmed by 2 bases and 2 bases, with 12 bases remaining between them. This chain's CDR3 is CAISERGTEQETQYF. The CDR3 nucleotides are TGTGCCATCAGTGAGAGGGGAACGGAACAAGAGACCCAGTACTTC.

CDR3 protein: CAWSAGVERTEAFF. In DNA, the CDR3 is TGTGCCTGGAGTGCCGGAGTTGAGCGCACTGAAGCTTTCTTT. The chain employs TRBV30 and TRBJ1-1, with D hard to call. The V gene lost 1 base and the J gene lost 4 bases, with 13 bases spanning the gap. Per the germline V gene, CDR1 is GTSNPN and CDR2 is SVGIG (reference sequence). The CDR3 extends over 14 amino acids.

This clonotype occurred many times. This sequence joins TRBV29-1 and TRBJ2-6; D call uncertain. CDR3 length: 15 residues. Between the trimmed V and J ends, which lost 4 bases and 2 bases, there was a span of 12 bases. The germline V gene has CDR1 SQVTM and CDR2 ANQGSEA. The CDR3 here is CSVGLPGTGANVLTF. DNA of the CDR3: TGCAGCGTTGGACTCCCCGGAACTGGGGCCAACGTCCTGACTTTC.

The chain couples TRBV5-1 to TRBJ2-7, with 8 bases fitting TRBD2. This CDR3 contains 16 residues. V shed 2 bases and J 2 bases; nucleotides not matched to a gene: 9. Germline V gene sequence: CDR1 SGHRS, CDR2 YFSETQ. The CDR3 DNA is TGCGCCAGCAGCTTCGGGGGGGGTGCAACCGCCTACGAGCAGTACTTC. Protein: CASSFGGGATAYEQYF. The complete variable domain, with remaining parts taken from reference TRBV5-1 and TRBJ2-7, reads KAGVTQTPRYLIKTRGQQVTLSCSPISGHRSVSWYQQTPGQGLQFLFEYFSETQRNKGNFPGRFSGRQFSNSRSEMNVSTLELGDSALYLCASSFGGGATAYEQYFGPGTRLTVT.

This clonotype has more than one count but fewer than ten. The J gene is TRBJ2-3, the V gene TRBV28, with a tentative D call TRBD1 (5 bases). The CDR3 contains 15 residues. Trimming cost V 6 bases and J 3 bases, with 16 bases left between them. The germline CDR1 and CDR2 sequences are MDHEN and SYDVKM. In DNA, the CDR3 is TGTGCCAGCAGACGAGACAGACCTGGAACAGATACGCAGTATTTT. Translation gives CASRRDRPGTDTQYF. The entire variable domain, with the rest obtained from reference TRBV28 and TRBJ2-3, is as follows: DVKVTQSSRYLVKRTGEKVFLECVQDMDHENMFWYRQDPGLGLRLIYFSYDVKMKEKGDIPEGYSVSREKKERFSLILESASTNQTSMYLCASRRDRPGTDTQYFGPGTRLTVL.

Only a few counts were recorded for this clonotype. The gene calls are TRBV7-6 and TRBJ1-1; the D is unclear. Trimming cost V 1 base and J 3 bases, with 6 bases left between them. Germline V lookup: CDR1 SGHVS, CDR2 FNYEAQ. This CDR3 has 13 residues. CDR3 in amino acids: CASSLVSDTEAFF. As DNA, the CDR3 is TGTGCCAGCAGCTTAGTCTCGGACACTGAAGCTTTCTTT.

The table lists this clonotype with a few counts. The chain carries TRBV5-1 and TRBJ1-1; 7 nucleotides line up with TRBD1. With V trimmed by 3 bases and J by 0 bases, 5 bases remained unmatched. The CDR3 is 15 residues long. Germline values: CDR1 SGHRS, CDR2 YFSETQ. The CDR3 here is CASSSGTVLNTEAFF. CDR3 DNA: TGCGCCAGCAGCTCGGGGACAGTTTTGAACACTGAAGCTTTCTTT.

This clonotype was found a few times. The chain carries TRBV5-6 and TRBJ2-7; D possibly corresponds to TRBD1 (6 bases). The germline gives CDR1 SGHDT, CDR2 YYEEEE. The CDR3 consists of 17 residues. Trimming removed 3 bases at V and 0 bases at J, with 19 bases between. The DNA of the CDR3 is TGTGCCAGCAGCTCAACCCCCAGGGGCCCCGTCTCCTACGAGCAGTACTTC. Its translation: CASSSTPRGPVSYEQYF.

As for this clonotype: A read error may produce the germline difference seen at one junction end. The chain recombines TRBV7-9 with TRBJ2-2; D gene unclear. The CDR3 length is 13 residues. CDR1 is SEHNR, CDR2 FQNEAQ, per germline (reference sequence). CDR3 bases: TGTGCCAGCGGCTTACTTAGCCCCGGGGAGCTGTTTTTT. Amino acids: CASGLLSPGELFF.